The rows below give T cell receptor beta chains drawn from one sample of a study of post-analysis software for immune sequencing data. TCRdb analysed the PCR reads with MiXCR anew, one entry per CDR3 protein. The sample has more than 500,000 distinct CDR3 sequences, 30% to 40% seen once. The material sequenced was blood. These receptors originate from a girl aged 2 to 17 with multiple sclerosis. Both conserved end residues are part of each CDR3. A D gene is named only where the DNA matches it firmly. Size is stated for part of the rows, as once, few or many counts, or as a class when the clone is expanded.

J gene	clone size	V gene	D gene	CDR3 DNA	CDR3 protein
TRBJ2-5	few	TRBV6-2/TRBV6-3	.	TGTGCCAGCAGTTACAACATCCGGGACGGGATTCTGCTTCAGTACTTC	CASSYNIRDGILLQYF
TRBJ1-1	.	TRBV2	.	TGTGCCAGCAGTGTCACAGCGGTGAATGAAGCTTTCTTT	CASSVTAVNEAFF
TRBJ2-6	few	TRBV5-4	.	TGTGCCAGCAGCCGGGGCGGTTTCTCTGGGGCCAACGTCCTGACTTTC	CASSRGGFSGANVLTF
TRBJ2-1	.	TRBV6-2/TRBV6-3	TRBD2	TGTGCCAGCACCTCAGGTGGGGCTAGCGGGGGCCATGAGCAGTTCTTC	CASTSGGASGGHEQFF
TRBJ2-7	many	TRBV20-1	TRBD2	TGCAGTGCTGGGACGGGGGGGTACGAGCAGTACTTC	CSAGTGGYEQYF
TRBJ2-1	few	TRBV7-3	.	TGTGCCAGCAGCTTAAGTGCCAGAAAAAATGAGCAGTTCTTC	CASSLSARKNEQFF
TRBJ2-1	.	TRBV6-1	TRBD2	TGTGCCAGCAGTGAAGCTCAGACTAGCGGGACCTTCGGTGAGCAGTTCTTC	CASSEAQTSGTFGEQFF
TRBJ2-7	.	TRBV5-1	TRBD1	TGCGCCAGCAGCCCAGGGGGCATCGCCTACGAGCAGTACTTC	CASSPGGIAYEQYF
TRBJ2-5	many	TRBV5-1	.	TGTGCCAGCAGCTTTGGGACGGCCCAAGAGACCCAGTACTTC	CASSFGTAQETQYF
TRBJ1-1	few	TRBV18	.	TGTGCCAGCTCACCGACAGGAGAAGCTTTCTTT	CASSPTGEAFF
TRBJ2-1	.	TRBV5-1	.	TGCGCCAGCAGCGGCCTTCAGTGGGAGACCCAGTTCTTC	CASSGLQWETQFF
TRBJ1-2	few	TRBV13	.	TGTGCCAGCAGCTTAGGATCAGGACTTCACTATGGCTACACCTTC	CASSLGSGLHYGYTF
TRBJ2-7	.	TRBV12-3/TRBV12-4	TRBD1	TGTGCCAGCAGACCGGGACAGATAAATTACGAGCAGTACTTC	CASRPGQINYEQYF
TRBJ2-1	.	TRBV5-1	.	TGCGCCAGCAGCTTGGGGGGGGCGCGATCGCCTGAGCAGTTCTTC	CASSLGGARSPEQFF
TRBJ1-2	.	TRBV6-1	TRBD1	TGTGCCAGCAGTGGGGGACAGAGAAACTATGGCTACACCTTC	CASSGGQRNYGYTF
TRBJ2-1	few	TRBV10-3	.	TGTGCCATCAGTGACAGGGTCCCGAGCTCCTACAATGAGCAGTTCTTC	CAISDRVPSSYNEQFF
TRBJ1-1	.	TRBV28	.	TGTGCCAGCAGTTTACCCAGGATTACGAACACTGAAGCTTTCTTT	CASSLPRITNTEAFF
TRBJ2-3	few	TRBV11-3	TRBD1	TGTGCCAGCAGCTTAGGGGACAGTGGCACAGATACGCAGTATTTT	CASSLGDSGTDTQYF
TRBJ1-2	few	TRBV24-1	TRBD1	TGTGCCACCAGTGATCGGGACAGTAACTATGGCTACACCTTC	CATSDRDSNYGYTF
TRBJ2-5	few	TRBV7-9	.	TGTGCCAGCAACCGGGGCAGCCAAGAGACCCAGTACTTC	CASNRGSQETQYF
TRBJ1-6	.	TRBV20-1	TRBD1	TGCAGTGCTCCAACCGGGACAGGGTATTCACCCCTCCACTTT	CSAPTGTGYSPLHF
TRBJ1-2	.	TRBV7-9	.	TGTACCAGCAGCTTAGGGACACGGGTCTATGGCTACACCTTC	CTSSLGTRVYGYTF
TRBJ2-2	.	TRBV19	TRBD2	TGTGCCAGTTCCATAGCGGGGGCATATACCGGGGAGCTGTTTTTT	CASSIAGAYTGELFF
TRBJ2-7	.	TRBV10-2	TRBD2	TGCGCCAGCAGTGAGTCGCTAGCGGGGGTATACGAGCAGTACTTC	CASSESLAGVYEQYF
TRBJ2-3	.	TRBV7-9	.	TGTGCCAGCAGCTTAATGGGTTCCGAAACAGATACGCAGTATTTT	CASSLMGSETDTQYF
TRBJ1-2	.	TRBV19	.	TGTGCCAGTAGATGGGAGGATGGCTACACCTTC	CASRWEDGYTF
TRBJ2-5	many	TRBV6-6	.	TGTGCCAGCAGGGCGCTGAAACGGGGGCAAGAGACCCAGTACTTC	CASRALKRGQETQYF
TRBJ2-1	.	TRBV6-6	.	TGTGCCAGCAGTTACGAGGGGGGACCCTACAATGAGCAGTTCTTC	CASSYEGGPYNEQFF
TRBJ2-6	few	TRBV7-9	.	TGTGCCAGCAGCTCCTACACTGGGGCCAACGTCCTGACTTTC	CASSSYTGANVLTF
TRBJ2-5	once	TRBV7-9	TRBD1	TGTGCCAGCAGCCCCTTCTTTACCGGGACAGGGGTTTGTGAGACCCAGTACTTC	CASSPFFTGTGVCETQYF
TRBJ2-6	.	TRBV5-1	.	TGCGCCAGCAGCTTGTGGGGGGCTGGGGCCAACGTCCTGACTTTC	CASSLWGAGANVLTF
TRBJ2-7	once	TRBV20-1	.	TGCAGTGCAGGAGCGAAGTACTTC	CSAGAKYF
TRBJ1-2	once	TRBV12-3/TRBV12-4	.	TGTGCCAGCAGTCCCCGGGACCTATACTATGGCTACACCTTC	CASSPRDLYYGYTF
TRBJ2-3	.	TRBV10-3	.	TGTGCCATCAGAGGAGCGGGGGGACAGGCCGCAGATACGCAGTATTTT	CAIRGAGGQAADTQYF
TRBJ2-6	.	TRBV5-1	.	TGCGCCAGCAGCTTGGACGCCTCTGGGGCCAACGTCCTGACTTTC	CASSLDASGANVLTF
TRBJ2-3	many	TRBV15	TRBD2	TGTGCCACCAGCAAAACGGGAGGGTTGGCAGATACGCAGTATTTT	CATSKTGGLADTQYF
TRBJ2-1	.	TRBV19	TRBD2	TGTGCCAGTAGTAAGACTAGCGGGGGGAACAATGAGCAGTTCTTC	CASSKTSGGNNEQFF
TRBJ2-4	.	TRBV7-9	.	TGTGCCAGCAGCATCTCCCTAGTATCCTACTTC	CASSISLVSYF
TRBJ1-2	.	TRBV20-1	TRBD1	TGCAGTGCTCGTGGACAGGGCGTGGACTATGGCTACACCTTC	CSARGQGVDYGYTF
TRBJ2-1	.	TRBV5-1	TRBD2	TGCGCCAGCAGCGGTCGGGGAGCGGGGGAGTACTACAATGAGCAGTTCTTC	CASSGRGAGEYYNEQFF
TRBJ2-5	.	TRBV5-1	TRBD2	TGCGCCAGCAGCTTGGGGTCTAGCGGGGCCCTGGAAGAGACCCAGTACTTC	CASSLGSSGALEETQYF
TRBJ2-3	.	TRBV2	TRBD2	TGTGCCACCCTTATCTCGGGGGGAAGCGCAGATACGCAGTATTTT	CATLISGGSADTQYF
TRBJ2-5	.	TRBV20-1	.	TGCAGTGCCCATGTCCTAGTGGAGACCCAGTACTTC	CSAHVLVETQYF
TRBJ2-3	few	TRBV5-1	TRBD2	TGCGCCAGCAGCTCCTCTAGCGGGTTAGATACGCAGTATTTT	CASSSSSGLDTQYF